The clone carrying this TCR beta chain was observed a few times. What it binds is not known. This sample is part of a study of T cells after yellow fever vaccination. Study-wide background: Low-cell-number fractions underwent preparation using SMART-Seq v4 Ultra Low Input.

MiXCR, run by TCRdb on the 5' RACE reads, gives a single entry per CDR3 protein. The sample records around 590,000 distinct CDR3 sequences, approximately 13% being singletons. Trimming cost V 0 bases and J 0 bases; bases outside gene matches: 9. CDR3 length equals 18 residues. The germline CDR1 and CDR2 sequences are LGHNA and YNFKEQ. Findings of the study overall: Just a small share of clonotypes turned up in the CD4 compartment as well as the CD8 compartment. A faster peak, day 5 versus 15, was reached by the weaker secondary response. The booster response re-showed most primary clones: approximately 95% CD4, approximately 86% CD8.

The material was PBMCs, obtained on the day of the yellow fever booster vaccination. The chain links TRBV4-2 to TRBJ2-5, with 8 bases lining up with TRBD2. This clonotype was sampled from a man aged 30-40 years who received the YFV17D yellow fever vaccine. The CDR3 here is CASSQDPRGGKYQETQYF. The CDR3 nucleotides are TGTGCCAGCAGCCAAGATCCTCGGGGGGGAAAGTACCAAGAGACCCAGTACTTC.